Presented here are 9 T cell receptor beta chains from one specimen sequenced in a study of CD8+ T cells in alopecia areata. After isolation, RNA underwent reverse transcription to generate cDNA as the sequencing template. The assay was immunoSEQ multiplex PCR, and TCRdb's table has in-frame clones only and misses some. The sample includes roughly 200,000 clones, approximately 56% of them seen just once. Described treatment: oral pan-JAK inhibitor, 5-10 mg twice daily. The source material was CD4+ T cells sorted from blood, sampled at week 4, from a patient treated with tofacitinib. These receptors came from a human donor with alopecia areata.

The chain uses TRBV30 and TRBJ2-5, with 7 bases lining up with TRBD1. Germline CDR1 and CDR2: GTSNPN and SVGIG (reference sequence). The CDR3 consists of 13 residues. The V segment lost 3 bases and the J segment 5 bases; nucleotides outside the gene matches: 6. The CDR3 is CAWRRQGSETQYF. In nucleotides, the CDR3 is TGTGCCTGGAGGCGACAGGGTTCCGAGACCCAGTACTTC.

This chain links TRBV25-1 with TRBJ2-2; the D gene is possibly TRBD2 (6 bases). Per germline, CDR1 MGHDK and CDR2 SYGVNS. The CDR3 runs 13 residues. Deletions cut 6 bases from V and 4 bases from J, with 9 bases between. CDR3 amino acids: CASRRDFTGELFF. Here the CDR3 DNA reads TGTGCCAGCAGGCGGGATTTCACCGGGGAGCTGTTTTTT.

A remark on this clone: The same CDR3 can be traced to other DNA sequences in this sample. This chain links TRBV30 with TRBJ2-7, with TRBD1 as a possible D gene (5 bases). V was pared by 0 bases and J by 4 bases, with 7 bases between. This CDR3 comprises 12 residues. From germline, CDR1 is GTSNPN and CDR2 SVGIG (reference sequence). The CDR3 DNA reads TGTGCCTGGAGTGTGGGGCGATACGAGCAGTACTTC. Translated, it gives CAWSVGRYEQYF. Filled out from reference TRBV30 and TRBJ2-7, the complete variable domain reads SQTIHQWPATLVQPVGSPLSLECTVEGTSNPNLYWYRQAAGRGLQLLFYSVGIGQISSEVPQNLSASRPQDRQFILSSKKLLLSDSGFYLCAWSVGRYEQYFGPGTRLTVT.

CDR3 bases: TGTGCCAGCAGTTTAGGGGGGGCAAAGAGGGATGGCTACACCTTC. Amino acid sequence: CASSLGGAKRDGYTF. The rearrangement uses TRBV28 and TRBJ1-2; D is possibly TRBD1 (6 bases). The length of the CDR3 is 15 residues. The germline V gene has CDR1 MDHEN and CDR2 SYDVKM. Trimming stripped 2 bases from V and 6 bases from J, with 16 bases between.

The chain employs TRBV7-9 and TRBJ1-2; 7 bases agree with TRBD1. CDR1 and CDR2 from the germline V gene are SEHNR and FQNEAQ (reference sequence). The trim removed 2 bases at V and 4 bases at J, leaving 7 bases unmatched. The CDR3 is made up of 15 amino acids. CDR3 amino acids: CASSLSGTAIYGYTF. The DNA for the CDR3 is TGTGCCAGCAGCTTATCCGGGACAGCTATCTATGGCTACACCTTC.

This clone was observed a handful of times. This chain links TRBV6-5 with TRBJ2-3; D may be TRBD2 (6 bases). The CDR3 is made up of 12 amino acids. V dropped 4 bases and J dropped 4 bases, with 6 bases sitting between them. Germline loops: CDR1 MNHEY, CDR2 SVGAGI. In nucleotides, the CDR3 is TGTGCCAGCAGTTCGGGGGCAGATACGCAGTATTTT. It is translated as CASSSGADTQYF.

This clone has just a few counts. The J gene is TRBJ2-7, the V gene TRBV7-9; maybe TRBD1 (7 bases). V shed 6 bases and J shed 7 bases, with 13 bases lying between them. The CDR3 totals 12 residues. Looked up from germline, CDR1 is SEHNR and CDR2 is FQNEAQ (reference sequence). In DNA form, the CDR3 reads TGTGCCAGCAGTCGGGACAGCGGGGAGCAGTACTTC. Protein: CASSRDSGEQYF.

V gene TRBV2 combines with J gene TRBJ2-7; D call uncertain. Trimming pared 7 bases from V and 0 bases from J, leaving 4 bases between. This CDR3 contains 11 residues. The germline CDR1 and CDR2 sequences are SNHLY and FYNNEI. The CDR3, as DNA: TGTGCCAGCAACAACTCCTACGAGCAGTACTTC. It specifies CASNNSYEQYF.

This chain uses TRBV29-1 with TRBJ2-3, with D tentatively TRBD1 (5 bases). The CDR3 is made up of 16 amino acids. CDR1 and CDR2 from the germline V gene are SQVTM and ANQGSEA. Trimming pared 3 bases from V and 4 bases from J, leaving 20 bases between. The CDR3 reads CSVDPSRASFADTQYF. As DNA, the CDR3 is TGCAGCGTTGACCCCAGCAGGGCTAGTTTTGCAGATACGCAGTATTTT.